What follows are 10 T cell receptor beta chains derived from one specimen sequenced in a study of cytomegalovirus exposure and HLA in healthy donors. Clones were sequenced by immunoSEQ multiplex PCR, and TCRdb holds only the in-frame ones, with some missing. Here the sample spans more than 150,000 clones, 84% being singletons. Sequenced material: PBMCs. The source is a woman aged 18-35 years in good health and CMV-seropositive.

This clone was seen a few times. The chain recombines TRBV2 with TRBJ1-2; TRBD1 agrees at 9 bases. Per the germline V gene, CDR1 is SNHLY and CDR2 is FYNNEI. CDR3 length: 12 amino acids. Trimming removed 8 bases from V and 8 bases from J; junction bases left unmatched: 6. In DNA, the CDR3 is TGTGCCAGCCGGGACAGGGTAAAGGGCTACACCTTC. It codes for CASRDRVKGYTF.

This clone has only one observation. The CDR3 DNA is TGTGCCAGCAGAAGACAGGGAGGTCATGGACAGCCCCAGCATTTT. Protein sequence: CASRRQGGHGQPQHF. The chain employs TRBV27 and TRBJ1-5; 7 bases map to TRBD1. The CDR3 spans 15 residues. The germline CDR1 and CDR2 sequences are MNHEY and SMNVEV (reference sequence). V was pared by 6 bases and J by 7 bases, with 12 bases of the junction left unmatched.

The chain uses TRBV27 and TRBJ2-3; TRBD2 aligns across 11 bases. V lost 5 bases and J lost 4; bases outside the gene matches: 14. The CDR3 runs to 18 residues. From germline, CDR1 is MNHEY and CDR2 SMNVEV (reference sequence). The chain's CDR3 is CASSTRHPTSGGPDTQYF. The DNA for the CDR3 is TGTGCCAGCAGTACTAGACATCCAACTAGCGGGGGACCAGATACGCAGTATTTT.

As regards this clone: The germline gene is not matched at one end of the junction; a read error may be the cause. This chain joins TRBV11-2 and TRBJ2-1; 9 bases match TRBD1. The CDR3 is 14 residues long. Germline V gene data show CDR1 as SGHAT and CDR2 as FQNNGV. The CDR3 is CASSSPGTGPLAVF. CDR3 DNA sequence: TGTGCCAGCAGCTCTCCCGGGACAGGGCCCTTGGCGGTCTTC.

Concerning this clone: This sample includes further DNA sequences coding for the same CDR3. V and J are TRBV27 and TRBJ1-1; maybe TRBD1 (5 bases). Trimming pared 2 bases from V and 4 bases from J, leaving 5 bases between. CDR1 and CDR2 (germline): MNHEY, SMNVEV (reference sequence). There are 12 residues in the CDR3. CDR3 nucleotide sequence: TGTGCCAGCAGTTTAAGGGGCACTGAAGCTTTCTTT. Protein sequence: CASSLRGTEAFF.

The chain recombines TRBV5-1 with TRBJ2-5; D remains ambiguous. The CDR3 loop spans 13 amino acids. Germline V gene lookup returns CDR1 SGHRS and CDR2 YFSETQ. Trimming stripped 1 base from V and 4 bases from J, with 8 bases between. CDR3 sequence (DNA): TGCGCCAGCAGCTTGCCTGGGCTAGAGACCCAGTACTTC. Residues: CASSLPGLETQYF.

The chain uses TRBV6-5 and TRBJ2-3; 8 nucleotides agree with TRBD2. The germline CDR1 and CDR2 sequences are MNHEY and SVGAGI. J was trimmed by 3 bases and V by 2 bases; bases with no gene match: 1. This CDR3 comprises 14 residues. CDR3 in DNA: TGTGCCAGCAGTTACACTAGCGGTACAGATACGCAGTATTTT. Translating gives CASSYTSGTDTQYF.

The chain has TRBV7-9 and TRBJ1-1, with 7 bases matching TRBD1. In germline, CDR1 is SEHNR, CDR2 FQNEAQ (reference sequence). There are 13 residues in the CDR3. V gave up 4 bases and J gave up 3 bases; unmatched junction bases: 2. This CDR3 reads CASSSRGHTEAFF. CDR3 sequence (DNA): TGTGCCAGCAGCTCGAGGGGGCACACTGAAGCTTTCTTT.

The gene calls are TRBV11-2 and TRBJ2-3; TRBD2 matches at 10 bases. This CDR3 is 16 amino acids long. V lost 2 bases, J lost 6 bases, and 8 bases stayed unmatched. In germline, CDR1 is SGHAT, CDR2 FQNNGV. CDR3 bases: TGTGCCAGCAGCTTAAGGTCTAGCGGGGGTTTGGATACGCAGTATTTT. This codes for CASSLRSSGGLDTQYF.

The chain recombines TRBV29-1 with TRBJ2-2; D may be TRBD1 (6 bases). CDR3 length equals 12 residues. Germline assignment: CDR1 SQVTM and CDR2 ANQGSEA. CDR3 region: CINRECPGELFF. The DNA of the CDR3 is TGCATCAACAGGGAATGTCCCGGGGAGCTGTTTTTT.